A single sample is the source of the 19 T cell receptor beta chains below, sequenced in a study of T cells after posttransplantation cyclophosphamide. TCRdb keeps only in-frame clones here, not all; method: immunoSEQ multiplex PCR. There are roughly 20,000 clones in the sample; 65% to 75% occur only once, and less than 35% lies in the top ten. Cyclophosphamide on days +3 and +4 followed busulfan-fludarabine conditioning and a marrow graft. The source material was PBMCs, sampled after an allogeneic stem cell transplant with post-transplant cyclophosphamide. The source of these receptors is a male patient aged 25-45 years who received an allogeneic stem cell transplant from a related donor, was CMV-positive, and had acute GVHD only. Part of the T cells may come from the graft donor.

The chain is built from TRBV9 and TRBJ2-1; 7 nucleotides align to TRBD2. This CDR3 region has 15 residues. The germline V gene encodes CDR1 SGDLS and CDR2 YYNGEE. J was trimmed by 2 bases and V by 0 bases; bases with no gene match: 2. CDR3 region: CASSVEAGAYNEQFF. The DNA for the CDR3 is TGTGCCAGCAGCGTAGAGGCGGGGGCCTACAATGAGCAGTTCTTC.

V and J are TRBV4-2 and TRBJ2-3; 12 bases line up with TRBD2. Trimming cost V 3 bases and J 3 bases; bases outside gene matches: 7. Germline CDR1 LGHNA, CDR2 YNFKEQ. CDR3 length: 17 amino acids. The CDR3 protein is CASSQQTSGGFTDTQYF. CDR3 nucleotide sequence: TGTGCCAGCAGCCAGCAGACTAGCGGGGGATTTACAGATACGCAGTATTTT.

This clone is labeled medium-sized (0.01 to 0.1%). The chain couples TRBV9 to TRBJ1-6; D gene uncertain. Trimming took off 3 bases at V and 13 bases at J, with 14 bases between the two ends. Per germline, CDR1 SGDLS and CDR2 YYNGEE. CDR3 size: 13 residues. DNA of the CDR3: TGTGCCAGCAGCGCTGGACGGACTATGCCCCTCCACTTT. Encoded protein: CASSAGRTMPLHF.

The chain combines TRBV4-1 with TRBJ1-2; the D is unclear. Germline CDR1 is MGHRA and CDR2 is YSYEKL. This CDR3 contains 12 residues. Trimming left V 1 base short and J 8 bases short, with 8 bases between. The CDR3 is CASSQGVKGYTF. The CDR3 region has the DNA TGCGCCAGCAGCCAAGGTGTAAAAGGCTACACCTTC.

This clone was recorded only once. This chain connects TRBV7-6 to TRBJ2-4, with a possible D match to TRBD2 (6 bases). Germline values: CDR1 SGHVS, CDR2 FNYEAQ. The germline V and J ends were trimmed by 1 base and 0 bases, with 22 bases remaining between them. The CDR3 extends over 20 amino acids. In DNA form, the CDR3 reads TGTGCCAGCAGCTTAGAAACCGGGAGTAAGCCACCCCTAGCCAAAAACATTCAGTACTTC. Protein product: CASSLETGSKPPLAKNIQYF. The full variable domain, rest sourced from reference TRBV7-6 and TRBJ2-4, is GAGVSQSPRYKVTKRGQDVALRCDPISGHVSLYWYRQALGQGPEFLTYFNYEAQQDKSGLPNDRFSAERPEGSISTLTIQRTEQRDSAMYRCASSLETGSKPPLAKNIQYFGAGTRLSVL.

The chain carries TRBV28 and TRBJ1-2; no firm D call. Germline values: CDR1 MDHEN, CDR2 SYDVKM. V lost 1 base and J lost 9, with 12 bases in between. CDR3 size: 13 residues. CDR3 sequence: CASSLSGRLSYTF. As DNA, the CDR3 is TGTGCCAGCAGTTTATCAGGCCGGCTGAGCTACACCTTC.

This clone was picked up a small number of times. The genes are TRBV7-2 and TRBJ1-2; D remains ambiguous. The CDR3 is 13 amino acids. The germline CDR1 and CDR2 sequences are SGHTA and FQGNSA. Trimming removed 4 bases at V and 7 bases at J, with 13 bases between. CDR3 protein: CASSSRPSGGYTF. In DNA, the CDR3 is TGTGCCAGCAGCTCTCGCCCCTCGGGTGGCTACACCTTC.

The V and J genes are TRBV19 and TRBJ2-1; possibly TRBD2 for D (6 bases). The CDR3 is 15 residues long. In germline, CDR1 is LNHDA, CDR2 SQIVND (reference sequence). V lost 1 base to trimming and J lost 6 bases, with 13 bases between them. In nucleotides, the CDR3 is TGTGCCAGTAGTATAGGCAGGGTCGGGGGCAATGAGCAGTTCTTC. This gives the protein CASSIGRVGGNEQFF.

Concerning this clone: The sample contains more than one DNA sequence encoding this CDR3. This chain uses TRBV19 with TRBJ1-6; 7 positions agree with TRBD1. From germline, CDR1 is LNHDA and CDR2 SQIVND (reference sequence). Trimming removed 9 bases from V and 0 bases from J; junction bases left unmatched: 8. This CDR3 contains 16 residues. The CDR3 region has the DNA TGTGCCAGCTCAAGCAGGGGGAACTCCTATAATTCACCCCTCCACTTT. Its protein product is CASSSRGNSYNSPLHF.

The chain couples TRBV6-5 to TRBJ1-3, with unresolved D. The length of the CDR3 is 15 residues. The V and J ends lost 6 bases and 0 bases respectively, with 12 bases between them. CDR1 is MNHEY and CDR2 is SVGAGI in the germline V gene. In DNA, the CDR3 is TGTGCCAGCAGCCTTACACGGAGCTCTGGAAACACCATATATTTT. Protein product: CASSLTRSSGNTIYF.

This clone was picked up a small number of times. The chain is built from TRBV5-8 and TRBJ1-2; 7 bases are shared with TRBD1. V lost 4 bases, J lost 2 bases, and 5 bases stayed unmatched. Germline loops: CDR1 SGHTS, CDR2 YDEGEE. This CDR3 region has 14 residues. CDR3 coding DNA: TGTGCCAGCAGCGAGGGACAGTGGAACTATGGCTACACCTTC. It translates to CASSEGQWNYGYTF.

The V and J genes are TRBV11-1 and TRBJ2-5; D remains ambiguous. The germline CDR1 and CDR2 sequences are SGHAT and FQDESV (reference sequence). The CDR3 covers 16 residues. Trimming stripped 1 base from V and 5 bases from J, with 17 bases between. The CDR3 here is CASSLGSRIEFETQYF. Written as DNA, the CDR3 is TGTGCCAGCAGCTTAGGATCGCGTATCGAGTTTGAGACCCAGTACTTC.

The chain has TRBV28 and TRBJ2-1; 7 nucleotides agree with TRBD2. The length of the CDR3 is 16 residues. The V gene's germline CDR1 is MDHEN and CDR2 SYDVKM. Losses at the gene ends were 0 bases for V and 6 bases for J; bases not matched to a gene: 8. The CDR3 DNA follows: TGTGCCAGCAGTTTATGGGCGGGGGTTCGGGGCAATGAGCAGTTCTTC. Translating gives CASSLWAGVRGNEQFF. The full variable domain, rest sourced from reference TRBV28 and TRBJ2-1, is DVKVTQSSRYLVKRTGEKVFLECVQDMDHENMFWYRQDPGLGLRLIYFSYDVKMKEKGDIPEGYSVSREKKERFSLILESASTNQTSMYLCASSLWAGVRGNEQFFGPGTRLTVL.

CDR3 sequence: CAISASRQTYEQYF. Written as DNA, the CDR3 is TGTGCCATCAGTGCCTCGAGACAGACCTACGAGCAGTACTTC. This chain links TRBV10-3 with TRBJ2-7, with a tentative D call TRBD1 (5 bases). V was trimmed by 4 bases and J by 2 bases, leaving 12 bases between them. CDR3 length: 14 residues. In germline, CDR1 is ENHRY, CDR2 SYGVKD.

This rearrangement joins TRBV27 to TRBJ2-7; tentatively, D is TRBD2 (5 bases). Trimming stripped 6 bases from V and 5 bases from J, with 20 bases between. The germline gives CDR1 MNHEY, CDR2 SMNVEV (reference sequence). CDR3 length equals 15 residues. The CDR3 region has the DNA TGTGCCAGCAGCTATAAAATTGAGTGGAGGCACGAGCAGTACTTC. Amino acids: CASSYKIEWRHEQYF.

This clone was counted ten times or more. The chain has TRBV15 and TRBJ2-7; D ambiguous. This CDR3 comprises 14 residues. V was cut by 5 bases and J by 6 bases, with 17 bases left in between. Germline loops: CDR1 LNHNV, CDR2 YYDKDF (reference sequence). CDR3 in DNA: TGTGCCACCAGCCAGACCGAGCTCGGCGGCGAGCAGTACTTC. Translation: CATSQTELGGEQYF.

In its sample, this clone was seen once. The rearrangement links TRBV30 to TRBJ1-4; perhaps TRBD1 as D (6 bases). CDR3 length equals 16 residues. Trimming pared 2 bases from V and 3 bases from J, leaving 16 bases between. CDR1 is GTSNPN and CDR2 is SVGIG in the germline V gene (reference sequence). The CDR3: CAWSPTKQGSNEKLFF. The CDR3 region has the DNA TGTGCCTGGAGTCCCACCAAACAGGGATCTAATGAAAAACTGTTTTTT.

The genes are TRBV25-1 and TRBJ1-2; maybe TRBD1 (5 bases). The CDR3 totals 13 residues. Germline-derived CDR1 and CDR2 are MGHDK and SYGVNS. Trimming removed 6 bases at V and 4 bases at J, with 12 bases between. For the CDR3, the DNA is TGTGCCAGCAGGCCCAGGGCCGCCTATGGCTACACCTTC. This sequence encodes CASRPRAAYGYTF.

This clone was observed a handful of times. The CDR3 here is CASSPTGNYGYTF. The CDR3 DNA reads TGCGCCAGCAGCCCGACAGGAAACTATGGCTACACCTTC. The genes are TRBV5-1 and TRBJ1-2; the D gene is possibly TRBD1 (6 bases). V was trimmed by 4 bases and J by 2 bases, leaving 9 bases between them. Germline V CDR1 and CDR2: SGHRS, YFSETQ. This CDR3 is built from 13 residues.